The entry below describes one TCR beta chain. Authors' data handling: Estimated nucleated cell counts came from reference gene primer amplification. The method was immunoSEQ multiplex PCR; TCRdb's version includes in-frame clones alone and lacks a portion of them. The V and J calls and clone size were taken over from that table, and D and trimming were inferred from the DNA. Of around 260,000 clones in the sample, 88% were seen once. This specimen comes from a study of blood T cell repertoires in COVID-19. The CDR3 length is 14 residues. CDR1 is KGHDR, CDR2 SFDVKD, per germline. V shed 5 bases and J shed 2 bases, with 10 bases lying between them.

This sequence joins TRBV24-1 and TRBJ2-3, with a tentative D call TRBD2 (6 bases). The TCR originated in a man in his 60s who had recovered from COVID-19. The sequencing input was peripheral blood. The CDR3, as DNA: TGTGCCACCAGTGGCGGAGGGATCACAGATACGCAGTATTTT. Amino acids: CATSGGGITDTQYF.